This T cell receptor (beta chain) was sequenced for a study of cytotoxic CD8 clonotypes in ibrutinib-treated CLL. Study summary: Samples yielded averages of approximately 260,000 productive templates and tens of thousands of productive rearrangements.

Clones were read by immunoSEQ multiplex PCR, and TCRdb kept only the in-frame ones, dropping some. The repertoire includes roughly 58,000 clones, 50% to 70% of them detected once, and 20% to 30% sits in the top ten. This clone was picked up a small number of times. Here the sequenced sample was PBMCs, taken at disease progression, from a patient treated with ibrutinib. This receptor was taken from a human donor with chronic lymphocytic leukemia.

CDR3 DNA sequence: TGTGCCAGCAGTGAAGTATTATCGGGCCGTGCATTCTTC. Its translation: CASSEVLSGRAFF. This chain links TRBV6-1 with TRBJ2-1; D not certain. V was shortened by 1 base and J by 16 bases, with 17 bases between the two germline ends. Germline values: CDR1 MNHNS, CDR2 SASEGT. The CDR3 sequence is 13 residues long.